The T cell receptor beta chain described here comes from a study of T-cell reconstitution after alpha-beta-depleted transplantation in children. Germline-derived CDR1 and CDR2 are SGHNT and YENEEA. CDR3 length equals 16 residues. V dropped 5 bases and J dropped 9 bases, with 25 bases sitting between them. Preparation of the TCRbeta library was carried out with unique molecular identifiers. TCRdb passed the PCR reads through MiXCR, listing each CDR3 protein once. The sample consists of some 200,000 distinct CDR3 sequences, approximately 6.8% of them appearing once. This receptor was obtained from a human donor who donated a stem cell graft to a child with Wiskott-Aldrich syndrome. The rearrangement uses TRBV11-3 and TRBJ1-1; D is possibly TRBD1 (5 bases). Sequences were derived from PBMCs from the stem cell graft donor, sampled from the stem cell graft. Here the CDR3 reads CASSQPHAGKATKAFF. The CDR3 DNA reads TGTGCCAGCAGCCAGCCCCACGCAGGGAAGGCGACTAAAGCTTTCTTT.